Listed below are T cell receptor beta chains from one sample, sequenced in a study of cytomegalovirus exposure and HLA in healthy donors. Assay: immunoSEQ multiplex PCR; the TCRdb copy retains only in-frame clones and omits some. The sample shows roughly 350,000 clones, around 86% of them seen only once. The sample consisted of PBMCs. These receptors all stem from a woman in her late teens or twenties in good health and CMV-seronegative. Each CDR3 is given with its conserved first and last residue. The order of the fields is V gene, clone size, J gene, D gene, CDR3 protein, CDR3 DNA. D genes are given only for firm matches. Only part of the rows carry a size: once, few, many, or a class if the clone is expanded.

v_call: TRBV10-3
clone_size: .
j_call: TRBJ2-7
d_call: TRBD2
cdr3_aa: CAIRTSGEAEQYF
cdr3_nt: TGTGCCATCAGGACTAGCGGAGAAGCCGAGCAGTACTTC

v_call: TRBV4-3
clone_size: .
j_call: TRBJ2-7
d_call: .
cdr3_aa: CASSGWSGSSYEQYF
cdr3_nt: TGCGCCAGCAGTGGATGGTCCGGGAGCTCCTACGAGCAGTACTTC

v_call: TRBV6-5
clone_size: .
j_call: TRBJ2-7
d_call: .
cdr3_aa: CASSLDSTYEQYF
cdr3_nt: TGTGCCAGCAGTCTGGACAGTACCTACGAGCAGTACTTC

v_call: TRBV28
clone_size: .
j_call: TRBJ2-7
d_call: TRBD1
cdr3_aa: CASSLSGTGDYEQYF
cdr3_nt: TGTGCCAGCAGTTTATCCGGGACAGGGGACTACGAGCAGTACTTC

v_call: TRBV18
clone_size: .
j_call: TRBJ1-2
d_call: .
cdr3_aa: CASSPRTANYGYTF
cdr3_nt: TGTGCCAGCTCACCACGGACAGCCAACTATGGCTACACCTTC

v_call: TRBV7-9
clone_size: .
j_call: TRBJ2-3
d_call: .
cdr3_aa: CASSLGASTDTQYF
cdr3_nt: TGTGCCAGCAGCTTAGGAGCTAGCACAGATACGCAGTATTTT

v_call: TRBV11-2
clone_size: .
j_call: TRBJ2-5
d_call: TRBD2
cdr3_aa: CASSLGTSGMGETQYF
cdr3_nt: TGTGCCAGCAGCCTCGGGACTAGCGGGATGGGAGAGACCCAGTACTTC

v_call: TRBV2
clone_size: .
j_call: TRBJ2-7
d_call: TRBD2
cdr3_aa: CASSETSGRYEQYF
cdr3_nt: TGTGCCAGCAGTGAGACTAGCGGGAGATACGAGCAGTACTTC

v_call: TRBV6-6
clone_size: .
j_call: TRBJ2-1
d_call: TRBD2
cdr3_aa: CASISGGPHNEQFF
cdr3_nt: TGTGCCAGCATATCGGGAGGGCCCCACAATGAGCAGTTCTTC

v_call: TRBV25-1
clone_size: .
j_call: TRBJ2-2
d_call: TRBD1
cdr3_aa: CASSAPIGDRGPGELFF
cdr3_nt: TGTGCCAGCAGTGCTCCCATCGGGGACAGGGGACCCGGGGAGCTGTTTTTT

v_call: TRBV5-1
clone_size: .
j_call: TRBJ2-3
d_call: .
cdr3_aa: CASSLSGASTDTQYF
cdr3_nt: TGCGCCAGCAGCTTGAGCGGAGCTAGCACAGATACGCAGTATTTT

v_call: TRBV27
clone_size: .
j_call: TRBJ2-5
d_call: .
cdr3_aa: CASSLSSSVRPETQYF
cdr3_nt: TGTGCCAGCAGTTTATCGTCTAGCGTCCGGCCCGAGACCCAGTACTTC

v_call: TRBV7-3
clone_size: .
j_call: TRBJ1-5
d_call: .
cdr3_aa: CASRLTGAGKSNQPQHF
cdr3_nt: TGTGCCAGCAGACTGACGGGTGCGGGTAAGAGCAATCAGCCCCAGCATTTT

v_call: TRBV6-5
clone_size: .
j_call: TRBJ1-2
d_call: .
cdr3_aa: CASSYSSAPYGYTF
cdr3_nt: TGTGCCAGCAGTTACTCGAGTGCGCCCTATGGCTACACCTTC

v_call: TRBV7-9
clone_size: .
j_call: TRBJ2-2
d_call: TRBD1
cdr3_aa: CASSRDRGLTNTGELFF
cdr3_nt: TGTGCCAGCAGCCGGGACAGGGGGCTGACGAACACCGGGGAGCTGTTTTTT

v_call: TRBV9
clone_size: .
j_call: TRBJ2-1
d_call: .
cdr3_aa: CASSVGGSGDEQFF
cdr3_nt: TGTGCCAGCAGCGTAGGGGGTAGCGGCGATGAGCAGTTCTTC

v_call: TRBV6-5
clone_size: .
j_call: TRBJ1-5
d_call: TRBD1
cdr3_aa: CASSLGQGYQPQHF
cdr3_nt: TGTGCCAGCAGTCTCGGACAGGGCTATCAGCCCCAGCATTTT

v_call: TRBV9
clone_size: .
j_call: TRBJ1-1
d_call: .
cdr3_aa: CASSVDGVANTEAFF
cdr3_nt: TGTGCCAGCAGCGTAGATGGAGTCGCGAACACTGAAGCTTTCTTT

v_call: TRBV5-6
clone_size: .
j_call: TRBJ2-1
d_call: TRBD2
cdr3_aa: CASSPGLAGGDNEQFF
cdr3_nt: TGTGCCAGCAGTCCCGGATTAGCGGGAGGGGACAATGAGCAGTTCTTC

v_call: TRBV4-3
clone_size: .
j_call: TRBJ2-1
d_call: TRBD2
cdr3_aa: CASSQFAGADNEQFF
cdr3_nt: TGCGCCAGCAGCCAATTTGCGGGAGCTGACAATGAGCAGTTCTTC

v_call: TRBV6-5
clone_size: .
j_call: TRBJ1-4
d_call: TRBD1
cdr3_aa: CASRGNRGPNEKLFF
cdr3_nt: TGTGCCAGCAGGGGGAACAGGGGGCCTAATGAAAAGCTGTTTTTT

v_call: TRBV4-1
clone_size: .
j_call: TRBJ2-1
d_call: .
cdr3_aa: CASSHPWEVSYNEQFF
cdr3_nt: TGCGCCAGCAGCCATCCGTGGGAGGTTTCCTACAATGAGCAGTTCTTC

v_call: TRBV28
clone_size: .
j_call: TRBJ1-1
d_call: .
cdr3_aa: CASSLEGVGAFF
cdr3_nt: TGTGCCAGCAGTTTAGAGGGAGTCGGAGCTTTCTTT

v_call: TRBV7-2
clone_size: .
j_call: TRBJ1-3
d_call: TRBD1
cdr3_aa: CASSSPPGTGGNTIYF
cdr3_nt: TGTGCCAGCAGCTCCCCGCCCGGGACAGGTGGAAACACCATATATTTT

v_call: TRBV29-1
clone_size: .
j_call: TRBJ2-7
d_call: .
cdr3_aa: CSVVGHPYEQYF
cdr3_nt: TGCAGCGTTGTTGGACACCCTTACGAGCAGTACTTC

v_call: TRBV2
clone_size: .
j_call: TRBJ1-5
d_call: .
cdr3_aa: CASSAGRGTNQPQHF
cdr3_nt: TGTGCCAGCAGTGCAGGGAGGGGTACCAATCAGCCCCAGCATTTT

v_call: TRBV7-8
clone_size: once
j_call: TRBJ2-1
d_call: TRBD2
cdr3_aa: CASRPGGSSYNEQFF
cdr3_nt: TGTGCCAGCAGGCCGGGCGGGAGCTCCTACAATGAGCAGTTCTTC

v_call: TRBV10-3
clone_size: .
j_call: TRBJ1-1
d_call: .
cdr3_aa: CATIKDGKGTEAFF
cdr3_nt: TGTGCCACCATCAAAGACGGGAAGGGCACTGAAGCTTTCTTT

v_call: TRBV28
clone_size: .
j_call: TRBJ2-5
d_call: .
cdr3_aa: CASSLNGQRQETQYF
cdr3_nt: TGTGCCAGCAGTTTAAATGGACAACGACAAGAGACCCAGTACTTC

v_call: TRBV18
clone_size: .
j_call: TRBJ1-5
d_call: .
cdr3_aa: CASSPAVAQNNQPQHF
cdr3_nt: TGTGCCAGCTCACCAGCCGTGGCACAGAACAATCAGCCCCAGCATTTT

v_call: TRBV6-1
clone_size: .
j_call: TRBJ2-7
d_call: TRBD1
cdr3_aa: CATDRGEVTEQYF
cdr3_nt: TGTGCCACCGACAGGGGGGAGGTCACCGAGCAGTACTTC

v_call: TRBV14
clone_size: .
j_call: TRBJ2-5
d_call: .
cdr3_aa: CASSHRVPGIPGETQYF
cdr3_nt: TGTGCCAGCAGCCACCGGGTCCCCGGAATCCCCGGGGAGACCCAGTACTTC

v_call: TRBV7-6
clone_size: .
j_call: TRBJ2-1
d_call: .
cdr3_aa: CASSLTRGAEQFF
cdr3_nt: TGTGCCAGCAGCTTAACCCGGGGGGCCGAGCAGTTCTTC

v_call: TRBV18
clone_size: once
j_call: TRBJ2-7
d_call: TRBD2
cdr3_aa: CASSQASGRAYEQYF
cdr3_nt: TGTGCCAGCTCACAGGCGAGCGGGAGGGCCTACGAGCAGTACTTC

v_call: TRBV6-1
clone_size: .
j_call: TRBJ1-1
d_call: .
cdr3_aa: CASRRLLNTEAFF
cdr3_nt: TGTGCCAGCCGCAGACTGCTGAACACTGAAGCTTTCTTT

v_call: TRBV29-1
clone_size: .
j_call: TRBJ2-3
d_call: .
cdr3_aa: CSVESRPPDTQYF
cdr3_nt: TGCAGCGTTGAATCCAGGCCCCCAGATACGCAGTATTTT

v_call: TRBV25-1
clone_size: .
j_call: TRBJ2-1
d_call: .
cdr3_aa: CASSEAGRSYNEQFF
cdr3_nt: TGTGCCAGCAGTGAAGCGGGGCGGTCCTACAATGAGCAGTTCTTC

v_call: TRBV27
clone_size: once
j_call: TRBJ2-4
d_call: TRBD1
cdr3_aa: CASSLGQGNLAKNIQYF
cdr3_nt: TGTGCCAGCAGTTTGGGACAGGGGAATTTAGCCAAAAACATTCAGTACTTC

v_call: TRBV5-1
clone_size: .
j_call: TRBJ1-1
d_call: TRBD1
cdr3_aa: CASSLLGQGLNTEAFF
cdr3_nt: TGCGCCAGCAGCTTACTAGGACAGGGGCTGAACACTGAAGCTTTCTTT

v_call: TRBV5-1
clone_size: few
j_call: TRBJ1-2
d_call: TRBD1
cdr3_aa: CASSLSTGYGGYTF
cdr3_nt: TGCGCCAGCAGCCTATCGACAGGGTACGGCGGCTACACCTTC

v_call: TRBV27
clone_size: once
j_call: TRBJ2-3
d_call: .
cdr3_aa: CASSLDYGASTDTQYF
cdr3_nt: TGTGCCAGCAGTTTGGACTACGGCGCTAGCACAGATACGCAGTATTTT

v_call: TRBV2
clone_size: .
j_call: TRBJ2-7
d_call: TRBD1
cdr3_aa: CASSEGQVRYEQYF
cdr3_nt: TGTGCCAGCAGTGAGGGACAGGTCAGGTACGAGCAGTACTTC

v_call: TRBV25-1
clone_size: .
j_call: TRBJ2-1
d_call: .
cdr3_aa: CASSESGYNEQFF
cdr3_nt: TGTGCCAGCAGTGAGTCGGGATACAATGAGCAGTTCTTC

v_call: TRBV4-3
clone_size: .
j_call: TRBJ2-4
d_call: .
cdr3_aa: CASSQGPDIAKNIQYF
cdr3_nt: TGCGCCAGCAGCCAAGGCCCGGACATAGCCAAAAACATTCAGTACTTC

v_call: TRBV11-2
clone_size: few
j_call: TRBJ1-4
d_call: TRBD1
cdr3_aa: CASSLEHRGREKLFF
cdr3_nt: TGTGCCAGCAGCTTAGAGCACAGGGGGCGGGAAAAACTGTTTTTT